This is a list of T cell receptor beta chains from one sample in a study of blood T cell repertoires in COVID-19. Using immunoSEQ multiplex PCR, the repertoire was profiled, and TCRdb retains in-frame clones only, with some absent. The top ten hold approximately 8.9% of the sample, which has about 140,000 clones, roughly 89% seen once. The sequenced material came from peripheral blood. The receptors derive from a young man with COVID-19, enrolled during active disease. The CDR3 runs from the conserved cysteine through the conserved F or W. A D gene is named only where the DNA matches it firmly. Some rows mark clone size as missing; the rest say once, few, many or name a class of expanded clone.

>NA|NA|TRBV18|TRBJ2-7
TGTGCCAGCTCACCGACTAGGACGGTCGACGAGCAGTACTTC
CASSPTRTVDEQYF
>NA|NA|TRBV19|TRBJ1-5
TGTGCCAGTAGTATAATTACAGATAGCAATCAGCCCCAGCATTTT
CASSIITDSNQPQHF
>TRBD1|NA|TRBV19|TRBJ1-6
TGTGCCAGTACCACTCGGCGACAGGGGGATAATTCACCCCTCCACTTT
CASTTRRQGDNSPLHF
>NA|NA|TRBV7-8|TRBJ1-6
TGTGCCAGCAGCCCCATATCAGGGCAGAATTCACCCCTCCACTTT
CASSPISGQNSPLHF
>NA|NA|TRBV29-1|TRBJ1-2
TGCAGCGTTGACGCCAGTTCCTATGGCTACACCTTC
CSVDASSYGYTF
>NA|NA|TRBV9|TRBJ1-1
TGTGCCAGCAGCGTAGGCGTTGGGGCTTTAACTGAAGCTTTCTTT
CASSVGVGALTEAFF
>NA|NA|TRBV7-9|TRBJ2-1
TGTGCCAGCAGCTTAGATGTCCCCGGAGGTGAGCAGTTCTTC
CASSLDVPGGEQFF
>NA|NA|TRBV6-6|TRBJ1-1
TGTGCCACCTTGGTTCGACAGCACACTGAAGCTTTCTTT
CATLVRQHTEAFF
>NA|NA|TRBV29-1|TRBJ2-2
TGCAGCGTTGAAGACTACGCGAACACCGGGGAGCTGTTTTTT
CSVEDYANTGELFF
>NA|NA|TRBV19|TRBJ2-1
TGTGCCAGTAGTATCGGTATGGGGCCCTACAATGAGCAGTTCTTC
CASSIGMGPYNEQFF
>NA|NA|TRBV9|TRBJ2-4
TGTGCCAGCAGCCCAGGCTGGACCAAAAACATTCAGTACTTC
CASSPGWTKNIQYF
>TRBD2|NA|TRBV9|TRBJ2-7
TGTGCCAGCAGCGTAGACCCTAGCGGGGCATCCGAGCAGTACTTC
CASSVDPSGASEQYF
>NA|NA|TRBV24-1|TRBJ2-5
TGTGCCACCAGTGATTCAGGGCGGGAGACCCAGTACTTC
CATSDSGRETQYF
>NA|NA|TRBV27|TRBJ2-7
TGTGCCAGCAGTTCGGGATCCTACGAGCAGTACTTC
CASSSGSYEQYF
>NA|NA|TRBV3-1/TRBV3-2|TRBJ2-5
TGTGCCAGCAGCCAAGGGGCGTTGATGGAGACCCAGTACTTC
CASSQGALMETQYF
>NA|NA|TRBV10-3|TRBJ2-5
TGTGCCATCAGAGACTCGGGAATGTACCAAGAGACCCAGTACTTC
CAIRDSGMYQETQYF
>TRBD1|NA|TRBV5-1|TRBJ1-3
TGCGCCAGCAGCTATGGTGGGACAGGGTTAAGAGACACCATATATTTT
CASSYGGTGLRDTIYF
>NA|NA|TRBV2|TRBJ1-1
TGTGCCAGCAGCCTGAGATTGAACACTGAAGCTTTCTTT
CASSLRLNTEAFF
>NA|NA|TRBV10-1|TRBJ2-3
TGCGCCAGCAGTGAGAGCGCAGATACGCAGTATTTT
CASSESADTQYF
>NA|NA|TRBV2|TRBJ2-7
TGTGCCAGCTTTTGGAGCGCCTCCTACGAGCAGTACTTC
CASFWSASYEQYF
>TRBD1|NA|TRBV7-8|TRBJ1-3
TGTGCCAGCAGCCCCGCTCTGAAGGGGGCAACTGGAAACACCATATATTTT
CASSPALKGATGNTIYF
>TRBD1|NA|TRBV6-5|TRBJ1-1
TGTGCCAGCAGTTACGGGACAGGGGTGAACACTGAAGCTTTCTTT
CASSYGTGVNTEAFF
>TRBD2|few|TRBV7-9|TRBJ2-3
TGTGCCAGCAGCCCGGGACTACCACAAACCTTTTCTGGTACGCAGTATTTT
CASSPGLPQTFSGTQYF
>NA|NA|TRBV28|TRBJ1-2
TGTGCCAGCGCACTAACAGGGAACTATGGCTACACCTTC
CASALTGNYGYTF
>NA|NA|TRBV12-3/TRBV12-4|TRBJ1-1
TGTGCCAGCAGTCGGGTCCGAGGGACTGAAGCTTTCTTT
CASSRVRGTEAFF
>TRBD1|few|TRBV10-3|TRBJ1-4
TGTGCCATCAGTGGTGACAGGGATGAAAAACTGTTTTTT
CAISGDRDEKLFF
>NA|NA|TRBV6-5|TRBJ1-2
TGTGCCAGCAGTTACTCGGATTCACGAATTGCGACTTTC
CASSYSDSRIATF
>NA|NA|TRBV5-8|TRBJ1-4
TGTGCCAGCAGCCACAGAGACCTCAATGAAAAACTGTTTTTT
CASSHRDLNEKLFF
>TRBD1|NA|TRBV6-5|TRBJ1-5
TGTGCCAGCGGACAGGGGCCGTCGCCCCAGCATTTT
CASGQGPSPQHF
>NA|NA|TRBV29-1|TRBJ1-3
TGCAGCGTTGTCCCCCGGCAGGGCTCTGGAAACACCATATATTTT
CSVVPRQGSGNTIYF
>TRBD2|NA|TRBV5-1|TRBJ2-3
TGCGCCAGCAGCTTCGAAGCGGGACGCACAGATACGCAGTATTTT
CASSFEAGRTDTQYF
>TRBD1|NA|TRBV28|TRBJ1-1
TGTGCCAGCAGTTTGATCGGGACAGGGATGAACACTGAAGCTTTCTTT
CASSLIGTGMNTEAFF
>NA|NA|TRBV5-1|TRBJ2-1
TGCGCCAGCAGCTTGGCTACAGTCAATGAGCAGTTCTTC
CASSLATVNEQFF
>TRBD2|few|TRBV7-8|TRBJ2-5
TGTGCCAGCAGCGCGGAACTAGCGGGAGTAGGAGAGACCCAGTACTTC
CASSAELAGVGETQYF
>NA|NA|TRBV3-1/TRBV3-2|TRBJ1-5
TGTGCCAGCAGCCAAGGTACTCCTTGGCAGGCTTACAATCAGCCCCAGCATTTT
CASSQGTPWQAYNQPQHF
>NA|NA|TRBV24-1|TRBJ2-5
TGTGCCACCAGTGACCCCGGGGTAGAAGAGACCCAGTACTTC
CATSDPGVEETQYF
>TRBD2|NA|TRBV7-2|TRBJ2-1
TGTGCCAGCAGCTTAAACCCGGGACTAGCGGTTGAGCAGTTCTTC
CASSLNPGLAVEQFF
>TRBD1|NA|TRBV30|TRBJ1-2
TGTGCCTGGAGTGATAGGACAGGCTATGGCTACACCTTC
CAWSDRTGYGYTF
>NA|NA|TRBV9|TRBJ2-2
TGTGCCAGCAGCCCCTCAGGGGAGACCGGGGAGCTGTTTTTT
CASSPSGETGELFF
>NA|NA|TRBV5-1|TRBJ1-2
TGCGCCAGCAGCTTGGCCGAGGGTGATCGAGGCTACACCTTC
CASSLAEGDRGYTF
>NA|once|TRBV21-1|TRBJ2-5
TGTGCCAGCCGCTACCTCAGGGGCCACTCCCAAGAGACCCAGTACTTC
CASRYLRGHSQETQYF
>NA|once|TRBV19|TRBJ2-3
TGTGCCAGTACCCGAAGCCGTGGCACAGATACGCAGTATTTT
CASTRSRGTDTQYF
>NA|NA|TRBV9|TRBJ2-3
TGTGCCAGCAGCGTAGGTAGCGGTAGCACAGATACGCAGTATTTT
CASSVGSGSTDTQYF
>TRBD1|few|TRBV11-2|TRBJ1-6
TGTGCCAGCAGCCCAAGGACAGGAAAAAGCTCCTATAATTCACCCCTCCACTTT
CASSPRTGKSSYNSPLHF
>TRBD1|NA|TRBV7-9|TRBJ2-5
TGTGCCAGCAGCTCGGACAGGGCCCTCAGGGAGACCCAGTACTTC
CASSSDRALRETQYF
>NA|once|TRBV19|TRBJ1-1
TGTGCCAGTAGTATAGGATGGCGGACTGAAGCTTTCTTT
CASSIGWRTEAFF
>NA|NA|TRBV7-9|TRBJ2-3
TGTGCCAGCAGCCCCGACCTTCCGGGTAGCGGAGCGAGAGATACGCAGTATTTT
CASSPDLPGSGARDTQYF
>NA|once|TRBV15|TRBJ2-1
TGTGCCACCAGCAGAGAGGCTAGCGACTCCTCCTACAATGAGCAGTTCTTC
CATSREASDSSYNEQFF
>TRBD2|NA|TRBV5-4|TRBJ2-3
TGTGCCAGCAGCTTGGCCCTACTGAGGGAGGGAGGTGATACGCAGTATTTT
CASSLALLREGGDTQYF
>NA|NA|TRBV29-1|TRBJ2-7
TGCAGCGTTGTGAGGGGGTGGGACGAGCAGTACTTC
CSVVRGWDEQYF
>TRBD2|NA|TRBV19|TRBJ2-5
TGTGCCAGTAGTGCCTTAGCGGGAGCGCTACAAGAGACCCAGTACTTC
CASSALAGALQETQYF
>TRBD2|NA|TRBV11-2|TRBJ2-4
TGTGCCAGCAGCCGCGGGACTAGCGGGGGGAAAAACATTCAGTACTTC
CASSRGTSGGKNIQYF
>TRBD1|NA|TRBV5-4|TRBJ1-2
TGTGCCAGCAGCGCTTCACAGGGGGACTATGGCTACACCTTC
CASSASQGDYGYTF
>TRBD2|many|TRBV19|TRBJ2-5
TGTGCCAGTAGTCCCGGGACTAGCGATATAGAGACCCAGTACTTC
CASSPGTSDIETQYF